Included here is one TCR beta chain sequence, with context. The data originate from a study of OX40 agonist ivuxolimab in advanced cancers. CDR3 length: 11 amino acids. Germline CDR1 and CDR2: GTSNPN and SVGIG (reference sequence). Here immunoSEQ multiplex PCR was the method, and the copy in TCRdb shows in-frame clones only, minus some. The profile shows around 18,000 clones, approximately 83% of them singletons. Sequencing was performed on CD4+ or CD8+ T cells sorted from blood, taken in a trial of the OX40 agonist ivuxolimab. The J gene is TRBJ2-2, the V gene TRBV30, with D tentatively TRBD1 (6 bases). This TCR was sampled from an adult with an advanced solid tumor such as melanoma, head and neck, liver or kidney cancer. The CDR3 protein is CAVRGPGELFF. The CDR3 nucleotides are TGTGCTGTCAGGGGCCCCGGGGAGCTGTTTTTT.